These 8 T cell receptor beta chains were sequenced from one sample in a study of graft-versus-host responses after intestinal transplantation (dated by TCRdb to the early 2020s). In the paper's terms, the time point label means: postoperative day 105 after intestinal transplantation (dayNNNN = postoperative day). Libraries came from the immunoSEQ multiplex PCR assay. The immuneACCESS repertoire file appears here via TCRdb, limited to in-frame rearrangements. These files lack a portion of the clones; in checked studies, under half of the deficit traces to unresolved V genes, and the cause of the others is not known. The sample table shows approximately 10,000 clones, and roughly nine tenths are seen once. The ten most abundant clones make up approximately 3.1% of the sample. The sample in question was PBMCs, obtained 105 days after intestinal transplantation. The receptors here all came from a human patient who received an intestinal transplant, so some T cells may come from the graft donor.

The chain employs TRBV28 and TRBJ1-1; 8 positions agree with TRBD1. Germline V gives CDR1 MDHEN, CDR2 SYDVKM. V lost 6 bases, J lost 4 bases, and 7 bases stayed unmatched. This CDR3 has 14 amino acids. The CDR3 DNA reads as TGTGCCAGCAGCCCCAGGGGGCGCGGCACTGAAGCTTTCTTT. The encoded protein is CASSPRGRGTEAFF.

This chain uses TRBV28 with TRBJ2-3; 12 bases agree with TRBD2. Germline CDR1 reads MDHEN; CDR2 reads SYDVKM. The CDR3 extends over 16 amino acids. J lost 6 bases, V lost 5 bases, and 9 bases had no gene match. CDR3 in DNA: TGTGCCAGCAGTCTCTACTTGACTAGCGGGAGCGATACGCAGTATTTT. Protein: CASSLYLTSGSDTQYF. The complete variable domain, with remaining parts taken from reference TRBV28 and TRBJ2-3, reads DVKVTQSSRYLVKRTGEKVFLECVQDMDHENMFWYRQDPGLGLRLIYFSYDVKMKEKGDIPEGYSVSREKKERFSLILESASTNQTSMYLCASSLYLTSGSDTQYFGPGTRLTVL.

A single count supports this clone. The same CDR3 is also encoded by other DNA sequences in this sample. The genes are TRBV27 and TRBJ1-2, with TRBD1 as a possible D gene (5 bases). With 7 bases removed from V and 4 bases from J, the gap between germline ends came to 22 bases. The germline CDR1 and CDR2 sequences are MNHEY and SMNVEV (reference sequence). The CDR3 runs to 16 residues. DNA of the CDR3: TGTGCCAGCACTTTTTACGGGGGTGAGGATATCTATGGCTACACCTTC. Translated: CASTFYGGEDIYGYTF.

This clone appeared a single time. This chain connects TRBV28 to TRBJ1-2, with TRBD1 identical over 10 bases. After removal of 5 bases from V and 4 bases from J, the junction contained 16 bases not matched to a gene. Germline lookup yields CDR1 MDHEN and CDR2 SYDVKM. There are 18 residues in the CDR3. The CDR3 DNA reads TGTGCCAGCAGTAACCTCCTGCGGGGGACAGGGGACCGCTATGGCTACACCTTC. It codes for CASSNLLRGTGDRYGYTF.

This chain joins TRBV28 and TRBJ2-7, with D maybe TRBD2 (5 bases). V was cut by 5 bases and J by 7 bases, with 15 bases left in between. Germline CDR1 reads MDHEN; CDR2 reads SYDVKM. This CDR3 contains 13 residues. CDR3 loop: CASSPALGGEQYF. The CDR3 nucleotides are TGTGCCAGCAGTCCCGCCCTAGGCGGGGAGCAGTACTTC. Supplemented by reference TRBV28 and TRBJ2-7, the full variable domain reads DVKVTQSSRYLVKRTGEKVFLECVQDMDHENMFWYRQDPGLGLRLIYFSYDVKMKEKGDIPEGYSVSREKKERFSLILESASTNQTSMYLCASSPALGGEQYFGPGTRLTVT.

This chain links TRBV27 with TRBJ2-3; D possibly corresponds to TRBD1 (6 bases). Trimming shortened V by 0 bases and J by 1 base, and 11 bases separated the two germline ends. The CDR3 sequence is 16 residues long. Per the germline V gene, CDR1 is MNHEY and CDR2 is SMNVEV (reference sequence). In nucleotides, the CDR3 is TGTGCCAGCAGTTTATCGTGGGGACATGGCACAGATACGCAGTATTTT. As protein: CASSLSWGHGTDTQYF.

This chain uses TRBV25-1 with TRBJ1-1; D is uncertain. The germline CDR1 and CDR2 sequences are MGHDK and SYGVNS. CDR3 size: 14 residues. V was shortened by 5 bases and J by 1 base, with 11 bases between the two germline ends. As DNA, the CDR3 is TGTGCCAGCAGTTCAACGGGGTGGAACACTGAAGCTTTCTTT. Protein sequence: CASSSTGWNTEAFF.

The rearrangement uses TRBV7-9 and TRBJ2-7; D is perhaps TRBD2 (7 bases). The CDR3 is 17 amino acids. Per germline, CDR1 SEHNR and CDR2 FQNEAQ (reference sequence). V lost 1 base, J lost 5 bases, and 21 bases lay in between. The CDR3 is CASSLVGGGRSPHEQYF. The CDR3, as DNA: TGTGCCAGCAGCTTAGTAGGGGGGGGCAGGTCCCCCCACGAGCAGTACTTC.